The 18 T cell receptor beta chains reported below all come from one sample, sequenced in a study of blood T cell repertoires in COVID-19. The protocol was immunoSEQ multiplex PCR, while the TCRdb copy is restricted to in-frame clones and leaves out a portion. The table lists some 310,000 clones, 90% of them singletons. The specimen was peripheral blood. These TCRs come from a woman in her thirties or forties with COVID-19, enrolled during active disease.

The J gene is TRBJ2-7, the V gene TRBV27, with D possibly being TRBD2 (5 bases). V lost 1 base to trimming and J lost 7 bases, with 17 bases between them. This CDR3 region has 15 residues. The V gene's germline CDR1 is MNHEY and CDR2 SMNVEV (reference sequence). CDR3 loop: CASSLFLGIPGEQYF. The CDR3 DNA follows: TGTGCCAGCAGTTTATTCTTGGGAATCCCGGGGGAGCAGTACTTC.

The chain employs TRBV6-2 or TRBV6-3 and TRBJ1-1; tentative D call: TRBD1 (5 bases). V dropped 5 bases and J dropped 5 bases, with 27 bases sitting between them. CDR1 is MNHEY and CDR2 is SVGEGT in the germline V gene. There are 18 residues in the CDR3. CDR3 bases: TGTGCCAGCAGTCAGGACGAGCCCAGGCGGAGGGCAGGGACTGAAGCTTTCTTT. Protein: CASSQDEPRRRAGTEAFF.

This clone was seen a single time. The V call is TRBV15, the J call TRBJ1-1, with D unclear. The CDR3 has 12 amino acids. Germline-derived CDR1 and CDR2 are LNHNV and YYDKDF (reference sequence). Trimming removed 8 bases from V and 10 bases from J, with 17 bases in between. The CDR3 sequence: CATAELFEGAFF. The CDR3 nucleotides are TGTGCCACCGCAGAGCTATTCGAGGGAGCTTTCTTT.

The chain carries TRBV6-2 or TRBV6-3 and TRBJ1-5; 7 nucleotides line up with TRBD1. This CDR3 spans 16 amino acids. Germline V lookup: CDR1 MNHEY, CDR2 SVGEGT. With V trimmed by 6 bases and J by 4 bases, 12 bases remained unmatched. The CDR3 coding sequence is TGTGCCAGCAGCCCACGAAGACAGGGTATGAATCAGCCCCAGCATTTT. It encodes CASSPRRQGMNQPQHF.

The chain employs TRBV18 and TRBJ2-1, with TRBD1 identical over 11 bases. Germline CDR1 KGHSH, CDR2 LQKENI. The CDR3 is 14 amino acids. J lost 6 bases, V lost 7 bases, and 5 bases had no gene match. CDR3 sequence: CASCRDRGVNEQFF. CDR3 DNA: TGTGCCAGCTGTAGGGACAGGGGGGTCAATGAGCAGTTCTTC.

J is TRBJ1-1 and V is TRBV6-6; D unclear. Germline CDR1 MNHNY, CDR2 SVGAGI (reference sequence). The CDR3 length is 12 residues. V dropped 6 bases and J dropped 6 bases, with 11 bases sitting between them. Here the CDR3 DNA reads TGTGCCAGCAGCCAACGGGGTGCTGAAGCTTTCTTT. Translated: CASSQRGAEAFF.

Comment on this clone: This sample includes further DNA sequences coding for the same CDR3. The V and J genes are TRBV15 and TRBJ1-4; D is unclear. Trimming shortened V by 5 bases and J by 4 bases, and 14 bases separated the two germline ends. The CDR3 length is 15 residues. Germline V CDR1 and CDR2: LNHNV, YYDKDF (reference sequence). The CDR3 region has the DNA TGTGCCACCAGCGGCCCCGGCGGATTTAATGAAAAACTGTTTTTT. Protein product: CATSGPGGFNEKLFF.

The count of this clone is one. CDR3 DNA sequence: TGTGCCAGCAGTGTCAGCAGGGCAACGGCGGGAGGCGTGAAAGATACGCAGTATTTT. It yields the protein CASSVSRATAGGVKDTQYF. The genes are TRBV2 and TRBJ2-3, with 8 bases lining up with TRBD2. In germline, CDR1 is SNHLY, CDR2 FYNNEI. The CDR3 length is 19 residues. V was clipped by 4 bases and J by 5 bases; unmatched bases: 20.

This CDR3 is CAWSETASYEQYF. The CDR3 nucleotides are TGTGCCTGGAGTGAGACAGCCTCCTACGAGCAGTACTTC. This chain joins TRBV30 and TRBJ2-7, with a possible D match to TRBD1 (5 bases). The CDR3 contains 13 residues. V gave up 1 base and J gave up 0 bases, with 7 bases separating them. The germline gives CDR1 GTSNPN, CDR2 SVGIG (reference sequence).

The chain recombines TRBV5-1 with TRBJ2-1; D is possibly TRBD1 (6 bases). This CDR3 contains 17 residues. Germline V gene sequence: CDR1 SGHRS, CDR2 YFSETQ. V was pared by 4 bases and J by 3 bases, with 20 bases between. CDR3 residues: CASSPQGSSSLYNEQFF. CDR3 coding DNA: TGCGCCAGCAGCCCTCAGGGGAGTAGTAGTCTCTACAATGAGCAGTTCTTC.

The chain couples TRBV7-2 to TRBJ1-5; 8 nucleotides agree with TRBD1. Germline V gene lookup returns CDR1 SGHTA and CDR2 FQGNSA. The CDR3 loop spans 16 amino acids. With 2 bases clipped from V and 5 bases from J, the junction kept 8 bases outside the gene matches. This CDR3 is CASSLIAGTGDQPQHF. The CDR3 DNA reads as TGTGCCAGCAGCTTAATAGCCGGGACAGGAGATCAGCCCCAGCATTTT.

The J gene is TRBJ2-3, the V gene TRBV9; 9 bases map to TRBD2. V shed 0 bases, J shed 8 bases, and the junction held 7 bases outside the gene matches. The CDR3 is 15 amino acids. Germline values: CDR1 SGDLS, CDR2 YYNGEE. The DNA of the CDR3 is TGTGCCAGCAGCGTAGGACTAGCGGTTGAAGCTACGCAGTATTTT. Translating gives CASSVGLAVEATQYF. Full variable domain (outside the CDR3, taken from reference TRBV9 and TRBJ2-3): DSGVTQTPKHLITATGQRVTLRCSPRSGDLSVYWYQQSLDQGLQFLIQYYNGEERAKGNILERFSAQQFPDLHSELNLSSLELGDSALYFCASSVGLAVEATQYFGPGTRLTVL.

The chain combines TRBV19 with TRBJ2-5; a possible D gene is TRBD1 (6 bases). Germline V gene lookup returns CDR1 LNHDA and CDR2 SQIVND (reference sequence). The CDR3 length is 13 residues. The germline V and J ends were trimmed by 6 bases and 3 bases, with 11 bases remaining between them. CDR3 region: CASSPGTKETQYF. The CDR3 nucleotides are TGTGCCAGTAGCCCAGGGACAAAAGAGACCCAGTACTTC.

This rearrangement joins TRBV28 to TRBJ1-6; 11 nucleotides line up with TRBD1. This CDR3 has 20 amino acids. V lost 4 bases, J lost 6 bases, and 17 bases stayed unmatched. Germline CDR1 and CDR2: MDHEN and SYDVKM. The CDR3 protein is CASSSVQGQGGRVLNSPLHF. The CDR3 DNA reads TGTGCCAGCAGTTCGGTCCAGGGACAGGGGGGAAGGGTTCTTAATTCACCCCTCCACTTT.

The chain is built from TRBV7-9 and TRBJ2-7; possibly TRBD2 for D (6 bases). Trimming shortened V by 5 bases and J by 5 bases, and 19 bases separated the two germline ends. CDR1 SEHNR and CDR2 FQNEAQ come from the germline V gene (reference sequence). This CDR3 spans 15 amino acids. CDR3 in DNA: TGTGCCAGCAGCCTACGAAGCGGGCCGAGGGACGAGCAGTACTTC. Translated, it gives CASSLRSGPRDEQYF.

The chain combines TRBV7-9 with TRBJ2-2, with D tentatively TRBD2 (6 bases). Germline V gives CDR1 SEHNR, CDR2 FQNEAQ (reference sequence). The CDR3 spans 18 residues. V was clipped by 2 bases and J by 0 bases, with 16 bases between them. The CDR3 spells CASSLRREARPNTGELFF. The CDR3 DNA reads TGTGCCAGCAGCTTAAGGAGGGAGGCCCGACCGAACACCGGGGAGCTGTTTTTT.

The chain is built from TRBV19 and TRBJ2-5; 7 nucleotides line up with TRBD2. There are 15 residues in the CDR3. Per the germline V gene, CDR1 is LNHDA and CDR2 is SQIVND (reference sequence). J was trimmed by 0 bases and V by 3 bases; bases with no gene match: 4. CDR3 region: CASSIGGVHQETQYF. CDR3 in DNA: TGTGCCAGTAGTATTGGGGGGGTGCACCAAGAGACCCAGTACTTC.

The CDR3 spells CASSLASRETQYF. The CDR3, as DNA: TGCGCCAGCAGCTTGGCTAGCAGGGAGACCCAGTACTTC. The chain links TRBV5-1 to TRBJ2-5, with D perhaps TRBD2 (5 bases). The CDR3 covers 13 residues. Per germline, CDR1 SGHRS and CDR2 YFSETQ. Trimming took off 0 bases at V and 5 bases at J, with 8 bases between the two ends.